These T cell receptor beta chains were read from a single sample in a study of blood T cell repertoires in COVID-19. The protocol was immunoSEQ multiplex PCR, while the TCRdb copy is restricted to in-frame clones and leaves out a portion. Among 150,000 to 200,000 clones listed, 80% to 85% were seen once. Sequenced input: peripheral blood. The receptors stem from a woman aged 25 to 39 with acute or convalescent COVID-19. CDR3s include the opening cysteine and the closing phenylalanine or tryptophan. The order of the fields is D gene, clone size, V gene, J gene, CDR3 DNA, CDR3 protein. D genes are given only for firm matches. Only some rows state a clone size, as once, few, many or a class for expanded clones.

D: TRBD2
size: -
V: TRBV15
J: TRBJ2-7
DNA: TGTGCCACCAGCAGCGCCAACTTCGGGGGGAACGAGCAGTACTTC
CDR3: CATSSANFGGNEQYF

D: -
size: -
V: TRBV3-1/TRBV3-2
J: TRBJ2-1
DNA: TGTGCCAGCAGCCCCCCGGCGGTACACAATGAGCAGTTCTTC
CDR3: CASSPPAVHNEQFF

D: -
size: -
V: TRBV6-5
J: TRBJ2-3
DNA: TGTGCCAGCAGTTACGCCGGACTGTTCACAGATACGCAGTATTTT
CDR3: CASSYAGLFTDTQYF

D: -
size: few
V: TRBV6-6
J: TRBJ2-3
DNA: TGTGCCAGCAGGAGGACACAAAGCACAGATACGCAGTATTTT
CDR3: CASRRTQSTDTQYF

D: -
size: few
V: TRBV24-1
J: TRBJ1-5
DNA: TGTGCCACCAGTGATTCGACTAGGGCCGGGGGCAATCAGCCCCAGCATTTT
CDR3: CATSDSTRAGGNQPQHF

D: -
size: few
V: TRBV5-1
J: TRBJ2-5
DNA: TGCGCCAGCAGCTTTGGACACGGGCGTGAGACCCAGTACTTC
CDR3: CASSFGHGRETQYF

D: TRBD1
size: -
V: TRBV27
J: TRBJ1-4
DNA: TGTGCCAGCAGGACAGGGCGGAAACTGTTTTTT
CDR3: CASRTGRKLFF

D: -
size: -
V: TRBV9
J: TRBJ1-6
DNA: TGTGCCAGCAGCGCGACATGGGGGGTAACAAATTCACCCCTCCACTTT
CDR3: CASSATWGVTNSPLHF

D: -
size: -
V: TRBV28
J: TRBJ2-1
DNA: TGTGCCAGCAGCCCCCTCCAGGCTAGCCCTACCGATGAGCAGTTCTTC
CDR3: CASSPLQASPTDEQFF

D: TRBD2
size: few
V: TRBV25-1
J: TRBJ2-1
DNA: TGTGCCAGCAGTGGGCGTGCTAGCGGGAGGAATGAGCAGTTCTTC
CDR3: CASSGRASGRNEQFF

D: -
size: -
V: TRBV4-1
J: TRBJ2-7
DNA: TGCGCCAGCAGCAACCTCGGTCTAGCGAGCTCCTACGAGCAGTACTTC
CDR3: CASSNLGLASSYEQYF

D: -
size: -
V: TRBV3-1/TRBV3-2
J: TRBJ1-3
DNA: TGTGCCAGCAGCCAACGAGGGAAATTTGGCTCTGGAAACACCATATATTTT
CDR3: CASSQRGKFGSGNTIYF

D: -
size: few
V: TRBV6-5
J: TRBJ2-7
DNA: TGTGCCAGCACTATATCCCAGGGGGGTGAGCAGTACTTC
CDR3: CASTISQGGEQYF

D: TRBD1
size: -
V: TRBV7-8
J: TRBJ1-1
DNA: TGTGCCAGCAGCCCGACAGGGGCTGAAGCTTTCTTT
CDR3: CASSPTGAEAFF

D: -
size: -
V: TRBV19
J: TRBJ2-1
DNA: TGTGTCAGTAGTACGGGACTGCACAATGAGCAGTTCTTC
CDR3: CVSSTGLHNEQFF

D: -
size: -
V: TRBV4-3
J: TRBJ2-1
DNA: TGCGCCAGCAGCCCGGAGCTTGGAGCGACTGCCGGCAATGAGCAGTTCTTC
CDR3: CASSPELGATAGNEQFF

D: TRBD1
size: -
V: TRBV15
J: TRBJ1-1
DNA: TGTGCCACCAGCACCGGGACAGTGAACACTGAAGCTTTCTTT
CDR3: CATSTGTVNTEAFF

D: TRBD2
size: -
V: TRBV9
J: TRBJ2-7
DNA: TGTGCCAGCAGCGTGGCTAGCGGGTCCTACGAGCAGTACTTC
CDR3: CASSVASGSYEQYF

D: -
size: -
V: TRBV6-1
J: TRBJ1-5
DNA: TGTGCCAGCAGTGAAATTGAGCGCAATCAGCCCCAGCATTTT
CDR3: CASSEIERNQPQHF

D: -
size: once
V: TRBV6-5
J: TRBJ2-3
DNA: TGTGCCAGCAGGGGACTTCTATTAAGCACAGATACGCAGTATTTT
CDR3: CASRGLLLSTDTQYF

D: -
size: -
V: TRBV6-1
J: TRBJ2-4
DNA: TGTGCCAGCAGGTCCGACACGAAAAACATTCAGTACTTC
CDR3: CASRSDTKNIQYF

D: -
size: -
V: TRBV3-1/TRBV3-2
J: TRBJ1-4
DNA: TGTGCCAGCAGCCAGGCGACAGGTTCTAATGAAAAACTGTTTTTT
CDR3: CASSQATGSNEKLFF

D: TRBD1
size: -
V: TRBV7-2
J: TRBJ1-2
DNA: TGTGCCAGCAGCTTTGGGACAGAAAACTATGGCTACACCTTC
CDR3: CASSFGTENYGYTF

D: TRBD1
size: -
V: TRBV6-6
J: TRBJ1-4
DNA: TGTGCCAGCAGTTATGGTACAGGGGCAAGCGAAAAACTGTTTTTT
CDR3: CASSYGTGASEKLFF

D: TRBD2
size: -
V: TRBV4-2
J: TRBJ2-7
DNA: TGTGCCAGCAGCCAACGGGGGGGCTACGAGCAGTACTTC
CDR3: CASSQRGGYEQYF

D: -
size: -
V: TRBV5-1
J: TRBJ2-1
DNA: TGCGCCAGCAGCAGAGTTGATGGTGAGCAGTTCTTC
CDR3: CASSRVDGEQFF

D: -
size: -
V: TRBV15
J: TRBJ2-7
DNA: TGTGCCACCAGCAGTTCAGATTGGAGGGGGCAGTACTTC
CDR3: CATSSSDWRGQYF

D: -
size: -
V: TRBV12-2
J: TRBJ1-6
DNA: TGTGCAAGTCGCTCCAGACAGGGACCCCCGATCCACTTT
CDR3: CASRSRQGPPIHF

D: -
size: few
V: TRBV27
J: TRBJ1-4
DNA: TGTGCCAGCAGCTCGTTTAAACTACCAGGGGCTCGGAGAACTAATGAAAAACTGTTTTTT
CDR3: CASSSFKLPGARRTNEKLFF

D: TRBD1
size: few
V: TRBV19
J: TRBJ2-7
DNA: TGTGCCAGTAGTGCCACAGGGGAAGCCTACTACGAGCAGTACTTC
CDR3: CASSATGEAYYEQYF

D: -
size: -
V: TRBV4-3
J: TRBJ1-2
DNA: TGCGCCAGCAGCCCCGATTGGGGGGAGGGCTATGGCTACACCTTC
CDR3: CASSPDWGEGYGYTF

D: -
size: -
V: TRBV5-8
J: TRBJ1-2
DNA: TGTGCCAGCAGCTTGGACAGGAAGGTTCGCTATGGCTACACCTTC
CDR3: CASSLDRKVRYGYTF

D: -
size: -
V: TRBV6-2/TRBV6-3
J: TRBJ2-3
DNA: TGTGCCAGCAGTTACGGAGGGCAGGTAGATACGCAGTATTTT
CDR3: CASSYGGQVDTQYF

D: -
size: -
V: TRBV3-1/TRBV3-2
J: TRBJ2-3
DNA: TGTGCCAGCAGCCAAGAAGTAGCGGATACGCAGTATTTT
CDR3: CASSQEVADTQYF

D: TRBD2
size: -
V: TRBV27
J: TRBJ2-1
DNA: TGTGCCAGCAGTTTAGAATCCCTAGCGGGAACTGAGCAGTTCTTC
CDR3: CASSLESLAGTEQFF

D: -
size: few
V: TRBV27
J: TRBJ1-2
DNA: TGTGCCAGCAGTTTAAGGGAGGCCCATGGCTACACCTTC
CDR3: CASSLREAHGYTF

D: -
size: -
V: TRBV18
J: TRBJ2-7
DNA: TGTGCCAGCTCACCAACCACTGGTACTACGGGCGAGCAGTACTTC
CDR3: CASSPTTGTTGEQYF

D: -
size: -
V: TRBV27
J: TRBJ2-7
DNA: TGTGCCAGCACCTCCGTGGGGACACTCTCCTACGAGCAGTACTTC
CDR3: CASTSVGTLSYEQYF

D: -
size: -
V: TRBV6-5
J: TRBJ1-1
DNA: TGTGCCAGCAGTTCAGGCACTGAAGCTTTCTTT
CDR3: CASSSGTEAFF

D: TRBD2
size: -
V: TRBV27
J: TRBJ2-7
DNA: TGTGCCAGCAGTTTAGAAGCGGGAGGGCCCCACGAGCAGTACTTC
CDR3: CASSLEAGGPHEQYF

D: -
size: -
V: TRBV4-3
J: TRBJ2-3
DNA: TGCGCCAGCAGCCAAGACCCAGGCTCGGGGACAGATACGCAGTATTTT
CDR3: CASSQDPGSGTDTQYF

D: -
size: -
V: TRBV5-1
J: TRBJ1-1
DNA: TGCGCCAGCAGCTTGGAGAGGTTTTCAATGAACACTGAAGCTTTCTTT
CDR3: CASSLERFSMNTEAFF

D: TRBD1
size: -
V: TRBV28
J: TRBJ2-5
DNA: TGTGCCAGCAGACCAGGGGGTGGGTGGGAGACCCAGTACTTC
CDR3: CASRPGGGWETQYF

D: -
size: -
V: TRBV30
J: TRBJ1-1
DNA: TGTGCCTGGAGTTCCTCAGGGGACACTGAAGCTTTCTTT
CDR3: CAWSSSGDTEAFF

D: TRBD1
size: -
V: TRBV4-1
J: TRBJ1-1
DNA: TGCGCCAGCAGAGAAGGGCCAGGGGGCCGGAACACTGAAGCTTTCTTT
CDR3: CASREGPGGRNTEAFF

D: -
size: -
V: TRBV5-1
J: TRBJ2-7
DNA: TGCGCCAGCAGCTTTGTCCAGGGTAAGGGATACGAGCAGTACTTC
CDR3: CASSFVQGKGYEQYF

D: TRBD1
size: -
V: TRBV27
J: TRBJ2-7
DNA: TGTGCCAGCAGTTTCGGACAGGGAAACGAGCAGTACTTC
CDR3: CASSFGQGNEQYF

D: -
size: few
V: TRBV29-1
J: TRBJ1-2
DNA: TGCAGCGTCTCCGGGAGCGGGACCAGGATGGGCTACACCTTC
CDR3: CSVSGSGTRMGYTF

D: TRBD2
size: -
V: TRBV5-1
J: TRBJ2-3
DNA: TGCGCCACCGCCGGGGAGCGGGGGTTGACAGATACGCAGTATTTT
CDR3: CATAGERGLTDTQYF

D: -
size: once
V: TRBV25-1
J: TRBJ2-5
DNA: TGTGCCAGCAGTGCCCCCAGGGGGGATCTGGAGACCCAGTACTTC
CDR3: CASSAPRGDLETQYF

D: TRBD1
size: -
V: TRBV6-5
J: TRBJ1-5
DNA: TGTGCCAGCAGGAGCCGGACAGGGATCAATCAGCCCCAGCATTTT
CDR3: CASRSRTGINQPQHF

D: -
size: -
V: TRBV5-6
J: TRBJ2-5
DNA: TGTGCCAGCACACCTACTTGGGGCGCGGAGTACCAAGAGACCCAGTACTTC
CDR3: CASTPTWGAEYQETQYF

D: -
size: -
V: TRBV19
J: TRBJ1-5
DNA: TGTGCCAGTACCAGCCGGGGGACCCCCAATCAGCCCCAGCATTTT
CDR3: CASTSRGTPNQPQHF

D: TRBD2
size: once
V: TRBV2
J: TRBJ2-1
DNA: TGTGCCAGCAGAGCGGGACTAGCCCGGCAGTTCTTC
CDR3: CASRAGLARQFF